The 6 T cell receptor beta chains below all came from one sample that was sequenced in a study of CD8 T cells in ankylosing spondylitis. Each CDR3 protein is one row after TCRdb ran MiXCR on the 5' RACE reads. The table has 340,000 or so distinct CDR3 sequences, roughly 15% seen once. The specimen was blood, either unsorted or a sorted T cell fraction (not recorded which). Source of these receptors: a male donor with ankylosing spondylitis or in good health (not recorded which).

The chain has TRBV3-1 and TRBJ2-6, with D possibly called TRBD1 or TRBD2 (6 bases each). This CDR3 has 20 amino acids. Germline V gene lookup returns CDR1 LGHDT and CDR2 YNNKEL (reference sequence). Trimming left V 2 bases short and J 0 bases short, with 20 bases between. In nucleotides, the CDR3 is TGTGCCAGCAGCCAACCCCTCGGAGGGACAACAGTCTCTGGGGCCAACGTCCTGACTTTC. Residues: CASSQPLGGTTVSGANVLTF.

The chain has TRBV24-1 and TRBJ1-2; D remains ambiguous. In germline, CDR1 is KGHDR, CDR2 SFDVKD. V lost 3 bases, J lost 7 bases, and 8 bases lay in between. This CDR3 region has 12 residues. CDR3 region: CATSDGLGGYTF. The CDR3 DNA reads TGTGCCACCAGTGATGGTTTGGGTGGCTACACCTTC.

This clonotype showed up just a few times. This CDR3 reads CSVSGRTPNEQYF. The DNA for the CDR3 is TGCAGCGTCTCTGGACGGACTCCAAACGAGCAGTACTTC. The chain is built from TRBV29-1 and TRBJ2-7; a weak D match, TRBD2 (5 bases). Germline CDR1 reads SQVTM; CDR2 reads ANQGSEA. V was clipped by 6 bases and J by 5 bases, with 17 bases between them. The CDR3 loop spans 13 amino acids.

The genes are TRBV15 and TRBJ1-1; no clear D gene. The length of the CDR3 is 15 residues. Trimming removed 0 bases from V and 1 base from J, with 9 bases in between. The germline V gene encodes CDR1 LNHNV and CDR2 YYDKDF (reference sequence). CDR3 sequence (DNA): TGTGCCACCAGCAGAGATTTCGTCCGGAACACTGAAGCTTTCTTT. Its translation is CATSRDFVRNTEAFF.

Ten or more counts support this clonotype. This sequence joins TRBV12-3 or TRBV12-4 and TRBJ2-7, with TRBD1 as a possible D gene (5 bases). This CDR3 has 14 residues. The germline V and J ends were trimmed by 3 bases and 2 bases, with 11 bases remaining between them. The CDR3 protein is CASSLVGVTYEQYF. The CDR3 region has the DNA TGTGCCAGCAGTTTGGTAGGGGTTACCTACGAGCAGTACTTC.

The chain employs TRBV15 and TRBJ2-1; 10 bases line up with TRBD2. After removal of 1 base from V and 15 bases from J, the junction contained 12 bases not matched to a gene. CDR3 length: 15 residues. From germline, CDR1 is LNHNV and CDR2 YYDKDF (reference sequence). This chain's CDR3 is CATSRVGVSGRPLFF. CDR3 DNA: TGTGCCACCAGCAGAGTCGGGGTTAGCGGGAGGCCACTGTTCTTC.